This T cell receptor beta chain was identified during a study of molecular identifiers for immune sequencing clone quantification. About the research overall: Replicate experiments took RNA from about 21,000 or 97,000 naive CD8 cells, divided it five ways and sequenced four.

Preparation methods for the bulk TCR libraries were those previously described, with listed TCR primers. TCRdb redid the calling of the PCR reads with MiXCR, one entry per CDR3 protein. The sample shows hundreds of thousands of distinct CDR3 sequences, over 25% of them seen only once. The CDR3 length is 15 residues. Germline assignment: CDR1 LNHDA and CDR2 SQIVND (reference sequence). V was cut by 3 bases and J by 5 bases, with 16 bases left in between. The specimen sequenced was naive CD8+ T cells from blood, with Jurkat cell RNA spiked in. The subset is: FACS-sorted CD8+CD4-CCR7+CD45RA+ naive T cells. The chain joins TRBV19 to TRBJ1-2; D is ambiguous. This clonotype was obtained from a human donor in good health. Some libraries in this study had Jurkat cell RNA spiked in. The CDR3: CASSIDEGDGYGYTF. The CDR3 nucleotides are TGTGCCAGTAGTATTGATGAGGGTGATGGGTATGGCTACACCTTC.